Shown below are 24 T cell receptor beta chains from a single sample sequenced in a study of cytomegalovirus exposure and HLA in healthy donors (dated by TCRdb to the late 2010s). Library generation was performed with the immunoSEQ multiplex PCR assay. Held by TCRdb, this immuneACCESS table contains in-frame sequences only and omits some clones. Under half of the omission traces to an unresolved V gene where checked; the cause of the rest is unknown. In all, the sample holds tens of thousands of clones, and 95% of those were seen once. Of the sample, approximately 6.8% falls within the top ten clones. The sequencing input was PBMCs. Receptor source: a woman aged 18-29 years in good health and CMV-seropositive.

V gene TRBV18 combines with J gene TRBJ2-3, with D maybe TRBD1 (5 bases). The germline CDR1 and CDR2 sequences are KGHSH and LQKENI. V was pared by 2 bases and J by 5 bases, with 14 bases between. The CDR3 has 15 amino acids. The CDR3 is CASSPWKQAGDTQYF. DNA of the CDR3: TGTGCCAGCTCACCATGGAAACAGGCCGGAGATACGCAGTATTTT.

This clone was seen once. The J gene is TRBJ2-1, the V gene TRBV6-6; 12 nucleotides align to TRBD2. This CDR3 spans 14 amino acids. V shed 7 bases, J shed 5 bases, and the junction held 3 bases outside the gene matches. CDR1 and CDR2 from the germline V gene are MNHNY and SVGAGI (reference sequence). CDR3: CASIRTSGNNEQFF. CDR3 in DNA: TGTGCCAGCATACGGACTAGCGGGAACAATGAGCAGTTCTTC.

The J gene is TRBJ1-6, the V gene TRBV14; no definite D call. Germline V lookup: CDR1 SGHDN, CDR2 FVKESK. This CDR3 has 14 amino acids. V was trimmed by 1 base and J by 7 bases, leaving 8 bases between them. CDR3 sequence reads: CASSQVGRNSPLHF. For the CDR3, the DNA is TGTGCCAGCAGCCAAGTAGGCAGGAATTCACCCCTCCACTTT. The whole variable domain, remainder taken from reference TRBV14 and TRBJ1-6, is EAGVTQFPSHSVIEKGQTVTLRCDPISGHDNLYWYRRVMGKEIKFLLHFVKESKQDESGMPNNRFLAERTGGTYSTLKVQPAELEDSGVYFCASSQVGRNSPLHFGNGTRLTVT.

The chain combines TRBV15 with TRBJ2-1; a weak D match, TRBD1 (6 bases). The CDR3 is made up of 15 amino acids. The germline V gene encodes CDR1 LNHNV and CDR2 YYDKDF (reference sequence). Trimming stripped 8 bases from V and 6 bases from J, with 20 bases between. The CDR3 sequence is CATYLQGGMSNEQFF. The CDR3 coding sequence is TGTGCCACCTACCTACAGGGTGGGATGAGCAATGAGCAGTTCTTC.

The CDR3 reads CASSSTGAGYTF. CDR3 sequence (DNA): TGTGCCAGCAGCTCGACAGGGGCAGGCTACACCTTC. The V call is TRBV7-2, the J call TRBJ1-2, with 8 bases lining up with TRBD1. J lost 8 bases, V lost 4 bases, and 3 bases had no gene match. The CDR3 has 12 amino acids. Germline values: CDR1 SGHTA, CDR2 FQGNSA.

The chain joins TRBV4-1 to TRBJ2-7, with TRBD2 matching over 10 bases. This CDR3 has 16 residues. The junction had 8 bases not matched to a gene; V was cut back by 3 bases and J by 3 bases. CDR1 is MGHRA and CDR2 is YSYEKL in the germline V gene. The CDR3 protein is CASSHLFEREGYEQYF. CDR3 coding DNA: TGCGCCAGCAGCCACCTCTTCGAGCGGGAGGGCTACGAGCAGTACTTC.

CDR3 sequence reads: CASSVNRVNTEAFF. In nucleotides, the CDR3 is TGCGCCAGCAGTGTTAACAGGGTGAACACTGAAGCTTTCTTT. The V gene is TRBV10-1, the J gene TRBJ1-1; perhaps TRBD1 as D (6 bases). The germline V gene has CDR1 WNHNN and CDR2 SYGVQD (reference sequence). The CDR3 has 14 amino acids. V was pared by 4 bases and J by 0 bases, with 9 bases between.

V and J are TRBV30 and TRBJ1-6; D is uncertain. The V gene's germline CDR1 is GTSNPN and CDR2 SVGIG (reference sequence). Trimming cost V 2 bases and J 0 bases, with 5 bases left between them. This CDR3 spans 14 amino acids. The CDR3 loop is CAWSSLSYNSPLHF. Here the CDR3 DNA reads TGTGCCTGGAGTTCCCTCTCCTATAATTCACCCCTCCACTTT. Based on the CDR3 plus reference TRBV30 and TRBJ1-6, the full variable domain is SQTIHQWPATLVQPVGSPLSLECTVEGTSNPNLYWYRQAAGRGLQLLFYSVGIGQISSEVPQNLSASRPQDRQFILSSKKLLLSDSGFYLCAWSSLSYNSPLHFGNGTRLTVT.

The rearrangement uses TRBV11-3 and TRBJ2-2, with D hard to call. Trimming removed 0 bases from V and 7 bases from J, with 9 bases in between. Looked up from germline, CDR1 is SGHNT and CDR2 is YENEEA. The CDR3 covers 14 residues. As DNA, the CDR3 is TGTGCCAGCAGCTTAGATAGTAGGAGCGGGGAGCTGTTTTTT. Protein sequence: CASSLDSRSGELFF. The full variable domain, its missing parts supplied by reference TRBV11-3 and TRBJ2-2, is EAGVVQSPRYKIIEKKQPVAFWCNPISGHNTLYWYLQNLGQGPELLIRYENEEAVDDSQLPKDRFSAERLKGVDSTLKIQPAELGDSAVYLCASSLDSRSGELFFGEGSRLTVL.

The genes are TRBV28 and TRBJ1-1; D unresolved. Germline V lookup: CDR1 MDHEN, CDR2 SYDVKM. V lost 3 bases and J lost 1, with 9 bases in between. The CDR3 is made up of 14 amino acids. Written as DNA, the CDR3 is TGTGCCAGCAGTTTTAGGAGGAGGAACACTGAAGCTTTCTTT. Protein: CASSFRRRNTEAFF.

Only one count was recorded for this clone. CDR3 nucleotides: TGTGCCAGCAGTTTAACCCCTCGATGGAGCGGGACCGTCACAGATACGCAGTATTTT. Translation: CASSLTPRWSGTVTDTQYF. The chain uses TRBV28 and TRBJ2-3, with 7 bases matching TRBD2. Trimming cost V 2 bases and J 2 bases; bases outside gene matches: 16. This CDR3 has 19 residues. Germline V gene sequence: CDR1 MDHEN, CDR2 SYDVKM.

The V call is TRBV20-1, the J call TRBJ2-7; D is possibly TRBD2 (6 bases). V lost 3 bases and J 3 bases, leaving 6 bases between the germline ends. Germline CDR1 and CDR2: DFQATT and SNEGSKA (reference sequence). This CDR3 is built from 11 residues. The CDR3 DNA reads as TGCAGTGCTAGCGGGAGCTACGAGCAGTACTTC. Translating gives CSASGSYEQYF.

In its sample, this clone was seen once. V gene TRBV18 combines with J gene TRBJ1-5, with 7 bases identical to TRBD1. This CDR3 has 14 amino acids. V lost 3 bases and J lost 4; bases outside the gene matches: 3. Germline loops: CDR1 KGHSH, CDR2 LQKENI. As DNA, the CDR3 is TGTGCCAGCTCACCCTCACAGGGGAATCAGCCCCAGCATTTT. Translating gives CASSPSQGNQPQHF.

V gene TRBV7-3 combines with J gene TRBJ2-1; tentatively, D is TRBD2 (6 bases). Germline CDR1 and CDR2: SGHTA and FQGTGA. The CDR3 length is 14 residues. The V end lost 5 bases, the J end lost 3 bases, and 11 bases lay between the germline ends. The CDR3 loop is CASSPGGGYNEQFF. Here the CDR3 DNA reads TGTGCCAGCAGCCCCGGGGGAGGCTACAATGAGCAGTTCTTC.

V gene TRBV11-3 combines with J gene TRBJ2-7; D is possibly TRBD2 (5 bases). Germline lookup yields CDR1 SGHNT and CDR2 YENEEA. There are 13 residues in the CDR3. V lost 1 base to trimming and J lost 5 bases, with 9 bases between them. CDR3 protein: CASSLGFGNEQYF. CDR3 DNA: TGTGCCAGCAGCTTAGGCTTCGGGAACGAGCAGTACTTC.

J is TRBJ1-1 and V is TRBV19, with 7 bases matching TRBD1. The J segment lost 5 bases and the V segment lost 6 bases, leaving 3 bases of the junction unmatched. The CDR3 contains 12 residues. Germline CDR1 LNHDA, CDR2 SQIVND (reference sequence). The CDR3 loop is CASRQGSTEAFF. CDR3 bases: TGTGCCAGTAGACAGGGGAGTACTGAAGCTTTCTTT.

This sequence joins TRBV27 and TRBJ2-2; TRBD2 aligns across 7 bases. The CDR3 consists of 14 residues. The V gene's germline CDR1 is MNHEY and CDR2 SMNVEV (reference sequence). J was trimmed by 7 bases and V by 1 base; bases with no gene match: 3. CDR3 DNA sequence: TGTGCCAGCAGTTTATATCGGGGGGTCGGGGAGCTGTTTTTT. It is translated as CASSLYRGVGELFF.

The rearrangement joins TRBV5-6 to TRBJ1-1; TRBD1 matches 7 bases. The CDR3 has 15 residues. Germline CDR1 SGHDT, CDR2 YYEEEE. Germline trimming cut 4 bases from V and 0 bases from J; bases unmatched to any gene: 6. The DNA for the CDR3 is TGTGCCAGCAGCCAAGGACAGGTCATGAACACTGAAGCTTTCTTT. This encodes CASSQGQVMNTEAFF.

The chain joins TRBV11-1 to TRBJ1-1; 7 nucleotides align to TRBD1. This CDR3 has 14 amino acids. Trimming cost V 0 bases and J 5 bases; bases outside gene matches: 3. CDR1 SGHAT and CDR2 FQDESV come from the germline V gene (reference sequence). CDR3 in DNA: TGTGCCAGCAGCTTAGCAGGGGGCTCTACTGAAGCTTTCTTT. Residues: CASSLAGGSTEAFF.

The chain recombines TRBV19 with TRBJ2-2, with 12 nucleotides matching TRBD2. J gave up 3 bases and V 8 bases, and 10 bases lay outside the gene matches. This CDR3 has 17 amino acids. Germline V CDR1 and CDR2: LNHDA, SQIVND (reference sequence). The CDR3 is CASWTSGAPSDTGELFF. The CDR3 region has the DNA TGTGCCAGTTGGACTAGCGGGGCCCCGAGTGACACCGGGGAGCTGTTTTTT.

The rearrangement joins TRBV11-3 to TRBJ1-1, with D perhaps TRBD1 (5 bases). The CDR3 loop spans 13 amino acids. Trimming stripped 5 bases from V and 0 bases from J, with 7 bases between. The germline CDR1 and CDR2 sequences are SGHNT and YENEEA. The CDR3 nucleotides are TGTGCCAGCAGCCGGGGGTTGAACACTGAAGCTTTCTTT. Its translation: CASSRGLNTEAFF.

V and J are TRBV6-4 and TRBJ1-4; D not resolved. The CDR3 runs to 16 residues. Looked up from germline, CDR1 is MRHNA and CDR2 is SNTAGT. Trimming pared 2 bases from V and 8 bases from J, leaving 18 bases between. The CDR3, as DNA: TGTGCCAGCAGTGACCAGCGTAGGAGGGCGAAGGAAAAACTGTTTTTT. Encoded protein: CASSDQRRRAKEKLFF.

The chain is built from TRBV6-5 and TRBJ2-7; 10 bases agree with TRBD2. Germline CDR1 and CDR2: MNHEY and SVGAGI. CDR3 length: 14 residues. V lost 5 bases, J lost 4 bases, and 5 bases stayed unmatched. The DNA for the CDR3 is TGTGCCAGCAGTATAGCGGGAGGCGGATACGAGCAGTACTTC. It yields the protein CASSIAGGGYEQYF.

The V call is TRBV29-1, the J call TRBJ1-2; no firm D call. The CDR3 loop spans 15 amino acids. The V gene lost 0 bases and the J gene lost 4 bases, with 15 bases spanning the gap. In germline, CDR1 is SQVTM, CDR2 ANQGSEA. CDR3 amino acids: CSVEDRTTTPYGYTF. Here the CDR3 DNA reads TGCAGCGTTGAAGATCGAACAACTACCCCCTATGGCTACACCTTC.